One sample yielded the 17 T cell receptor beta chains listed below, sequenced in a study of a mutant IDH1 vaccine in newly diagnosed glioma. Produced via immunoSEQ multiplex PCR; TCRdb's table is partial and in-frame only. The sample holds approximately 64,000 clones, roughly 83% seen once. The time point: week 11, during vaccination. A single vaccine dose contained 300 ug of mutant IDH1 20-mer peptide, and topical imiquimod was used with it. For these receptors, no antigen is known. The sample consisted of PBMCs, taken from a glioma patient whose treatment included an IDH1 peptide vaccine. The receptors here all came from a woman in her forties or fifties with glioma.

V gene TRBV7-8 combines with J gene TRBJ1-4; maybe TRBD1 (6 bases). Germline V gene lookup returns CDR1 SGHVS and CDR2 FQNEAQ. V was shortened by 1 base and J by 8 bases, with 23 bases between the two germline ends. This CDR3 spans 18 amino acids. The CDR3 region is CASSLEGGVLWGGEKLFF. In DNA, the CDR3 is TGTGCCAGCAGCTTAGAAGGGGGAGTCCTATGGGGGGGGGAAAAACTGTTTTTT.

This chain uses TRBV6-1 with TRBJ1-6; the D gene is possibly TRBD1 (5 bases). Germline V CDR1 and CDR2: MNHNS, SASEGT. CDR3 length: 12 amino acids. The ends were cut back, 7 bases at V and 10 bases at J, with 11 bases in the middle. The CDR3, as DNA: TGTGCCAGCAAACAGGTTGGATCACCCCTCCACTTT. Translation gives CASKQVGSPLHF.

The chain links TRBV27 to TRBJ2-7, with D possibly being TRBD1 or TRBD2 (5 bases each). The CDR3 sequence is 17 residues long. V gave up 6 bases and J gave up 5 bases, with 26 bases separating them. The germline CDR1 and CDR2 sequences are MNHEY and SMNVEV (reference sequence). CDR3 sequence (DNA): TGTGCCAGCAGCTCAATAAACACAGGAGGCGATATCCACGAGCAGTACTTC. This gives the protein CASSSINTGGDIHEQYF.

This clone was seen a few times. The rearrangement links TRBV19 to TRBJ2-3; D tentatively reads TRBD1 or TRBD2 (5 bases each). Germline assignment: CDR1 LNHDA and CDR2 SQIVND (reference sequence). The CDR3 totals 12 residues. Trimming left V 5 bases short and J 6 bases short, with 9 bases between. CDR3 DNA: TGTGCCAGTAGTCGGTGGGGGGATACGCAGTATTTT. The encoded protein is CASSRWGDTQYF.

The chain combines TRBV2 with TRBJ1-1; tentatively, D is TRBD1 (6 bases). Germline-derived CDR1 and CDR2 are SNHLY and FYNNEI. Trimming stripped 10 bases from V and 1 base from J, with 7 bases between. This CDR3 has 11 residues. The chain's CDR3 is CATGQNTEAFF. CDR3 in DNA: TGTGCCACGGGACAGAACACTGAAGCTTTCTTT.

The chain has TRBV5-4 and TRBJ1-1; 10 nucleotides agree with TRBD1. Germline lookup yields CDR1 SGHNT and CDR2 YYREEE (reference sequence). V was clipped by 4 bases and J by 6 bases; unmatched bases: 6. The CDR3 runs to 14 residues. This chain's CDR3 is CASSLDRGRAEAFF. The CDR3 coding sequence is TGTGCCAGCAGCCTGGACAGGGGGAGGGCTGAAGCTTTCTTT.

The chain has TRBV30 and TRBJ2-7; D is unclear. Germline V gene lookup returns CDR1 GTSNPN and CDR2 SVGIG (reference sequence). Trimming took off 4 bases at V and 2 bases at J, with 9 bases between the two ends. This CDR3 is 12 amino acids long. This CDR3 reads CAWKADTYEQYF. The DNA for the CDR3 is TGTGCCTGGAAGGCAGACACCTACGAGCAGTACTTC.

The rearrangement uses TRBV6-1 and TRBJ1-4, with D hard to call. Germline V gives CDR1 MNHNS, CDR2 SASEGT. Trimming shortened V by 6 bases and J by 8 bases, and 13 bases separated the two germline ends. The CDR3 sequence is 13 residues long. The CDR3 region is CASRRRDEEKLFF. The DNA for the CDR3 is TGTGCCAGCAGAAGGCGAGACGAGGAAAAACTGTTTTTT.

The chain links TRBV18 to TRBJ2-7; D may be TRBD1 or TRBD2 (5 bases each). The CDR3 is 12 residues long. The germline gives CDR1 KGHSH, CDR2 LQKENI. V lost 3 bases and J 5 bases, leaving 8 bases between the germline ends. The chain's CDR3 is CASSPRGDEQYF. For the CDR3, the DNA is TGTGCCAGCTCACCTCGAGGGGACGAGCAGTACTTC.

The chain is built from TRBV6-1 and TRBJ1-1; D is possibly TRBD1 (5 bases). V was pared by 7 bases and J by 3 bases, with 18 bases between. CDR1 is MNHNS and CDR2 is SASEGT in the germline V gene. The CDR3 length is 15 residues. The chain's CDR3 is CASTSTPGRYTEAFF. Written as DNA, the CDR3 is TGTGCCAGCACCTCCACCCCGGGACGGTACACTGAAGCTTTCTTT.

The sample holds one count of this clone. The rearrangement links TRBV14 to TRBJ2-2; D possibly matches TRBD1 or TRBD2 (5 bases each). This CDR3 region has 16 residues. V gave up 1 base and J gave up 4 bases, with 13 bases separating them. Germline CDR1 is SGHDN and CDR2 is FVKESK. This CDR3 is CASSQVGAAITGELFF. CDR3 coding DNA: TGTGCCAGCAGCCAAGTCGGGGCAGCGATCACCGGGGAGCTGTTTTTT. Supplemented by reference TRBV14 and TRBJ2-2, the full variable domain reads EAGVTQFPSHSVIEKGQTVTLRCDPISGHDNLYWYRRVMGKEIKFLLHFVKESKQDESGMPNNRFLAERTGGTYSTLKVQPAELEDSGVYFCASSQVGAAITGELFFGEGSRLTVL.

The rearrangement links TRBV27 to TRBJ1-1, with a possible D match to TRBD1 (6 bases). This CDR3 comprises 14 residues. The V end was cut by 7 bases, the J end by 5 bases, with 17 bases between. The V gene's germline CDR1 is MNHEY and CDR2 SMNVEV (reference sequence). This CDR3 is CASTLGGAGTEAFF. In nucleotides, the CDR3 is TGTGCCAGCACCCTGGGGGGGGCGGGGACTGAAGCTTTCTTT.

This chain connects TRBV9 to TRBJ2-1; tentatively, D is TRBD1 or TRBD2 (5 bases each). Germline CDR1 reads SGDLS; CDR2 reads YYNGEE. V lost 4 bases, J lost 5 bases, and 13 bases lay in between. This CDR3 comprises 14 residues. CDR3 in amino acids: CASSPTGTDNEQFF. The CDR3 region has the DNA TGTGCCAGCAGCCCGACGGGGACGGACAATGAGCAGTTCTTC.

This rearrangement joins TRBV6-5 to TRBJ1-2; no definite D call. The CDR3 has 16 amino acids. The V gene lost 2 bases and the J gene lost 0 bases, with 13 bases spanning the gap. Germline assignment: CDR1 MNHEY and CDR2 SVGAGI. CDR3 sequence: CASSYSWNPANYGYTF. CDR3 DNA sequence: TGTGCCAGCAGTTACAGTTGGAACCCCGCTAACTATGGCTACACCTTC.

V and J are TRBV5-1 and TRBJ2-7; 7 nucleotides align to TRBD1. The ends lost 0 bases at V and 3 bases at J; junction bases unmatched: 21. This CDR3 comprises 20 residues. The germline gives CDR1 SGHRS, CDR2 YFSETQ. The CDR3 bases are TGCGCCAGCAGCTTGGCCCTGGCAGGGGGTTTATCTTTAGGGAACTACGAGCAGTACTTC. It translates to CASSLALAGGLSLGNYEQYF.

The rearrangement uses TRBV5-6 and TRBJ1-1; no firm D call. The V and J ends lost 4 bases and 0 bases respectively, with 13 bases between them. CDR1 is SGHDT, CDR2 YYEEEE, per germline. The CDR3 is made up of 15 amino acids. The CDR3 coding sequence is TGTGCCAGCAGCCTACGAGCCCTTGTGAACACTGAAGCTTTCTTT. Protein: CASSLRALVNTEAFF.

J is TRBJ1-6 and V is TRBV14; tentatively, D is TRBD1 (5 bases). The CDR3 contains 13 residues. The V gene's germline CDR1 is SGHDN and CDR2 FVKESK. Trimming left V 2 bases short and J 9 bases short, with 8 bases between. CDR3 DNA sequence: TGTGCCAGCAGCCAATGGGGCATTTCACCCCTCCACTTT. This encodes CASSQWGISPLHF.